This entry describes one TCR beta chain. Its antigen target is currently unknown. Per-base qualities were not stored, and no clone one base away is much larger. These data come from a study of blood T cell repertoires in COVID-19 (TCRdb year 2020). Concerning the study at large: Collaborator samples came from the United States, Italy and Spain and covered acute and convalescent phases of COVID-19. The material from the prospective study consisted of cDNA or gDNA derived from T cells, B-cell-depleted T cells, or PBMCs. Deeply sampled blood TCRbeta repertoires from subjects exposed to, actively infected with, or recovered from COVID-19 were included in the dataset. A freely available public database, intended as a resource for researchers studying the immune response to SARS-CoV-2, is where the repertoires were released. Samples came from the ongoing ImmuneRACE study (first 160 participants) plus 1,254 subjects from 6 global collaborators. The sample metadata nearly always contained a de-identified subject ID, COVID-19 status, age in years and sex. Where available, HLA class I and class II types were taken from metadata supplied by the sample provider and were not determined by assay-based typing. The investigation overall reported the following: How much clinical and demographic metadata was included differed by source and by participant, and the metadata was provided uncurated.

Participants in the prospective study were aged roughly 18 to 90 years, lived in about two dozen United States geographic areas, and enrolled through a virtual design. Cohort assignment in the prospective study relied on participant-reported clinical history from a screening survey and a study questionnaire. In the prospective study, whole blood, serum and a nasopharyngeal or oropharyngeal swab were collected from each participant by mobile phlebotomists. Prospective study participants could optionally give additional blood draws and questionnaires over a roughly 2-month period. Prospective study blood samples were shipped either frozen or at room temperature before DNA extraction. TCRbeta CDR3 regions were amplified from genomic DNA using the immunoSEQ Assay, a bias-controlled multiplex PCR. In the source study's methods: The number of nucleated cells in each sample was estimated from the amplification of reference gene primers within the assay. To quantify the absolute abundance of each unique TCRbeta CDR3 rearrangement, sequence reads were collapsed and filtered. For each sample, productive Simpson clonality was calculated as the square root of Simpson's diversity index across productive rearrangements. Not all clones reach the TCRdb copy of this immuneACCESS table, which keeps in-frame sequences only. Checked studies attribute under half of the gap to unresolved V genes and leave the rest unexplained. V, J and clone size derive from that table, while D and trimming were established from the DNA sequence. The sample table contains approximately 150,000 clones; only one count was recorded for under 90% of them. About 2.3% of the sample comes from the top ten.

Sequences KGHSH (CDR1) and LQKENI (CDR2) are obtained from the germline V gene. Trimming costs V 0 bases and J 7 bases, and their ends lie 10 bases apart. There are 14 amino acids in the CDR3, from cysteine to phenylalanine inclusive. Only the CDR3 DNA stays, 42 bases, in frame from base 1. The TCR originated in a man aged 40-55 years with acute COVID-19. Sequenced sample: PBMCs or T cells enriched from blood (not recorded which). The chain is encoded by TRBV18 joined to TRBJ2-1, with TRBD1 tentatively as D gene (6 bases match). CDR3 region: CASSPPVTGNEQFF. The DNA sequence is as follows: TGTGCCAGCTCACCACCGGTGACAGGTAATGAGCAGTTCTTC.